Presented here are 26 T cell receptor beta chains from one specimen sequenced in a study of blood T cell repertoires in COVID-19. Profiling relied on immunoSEQ multiplex PCR, and the TCRdb table lists in-frame clones only, not all of them. The sample has about 260,000 clones, 87% seen once. The source material was peripheral blood. These TCRs come from a middle-aged woman who had recovered from COVID-19.

The genes are TRBV4-3 and TRBJ1-2; no reliable D call. Germline CDR1 and CDR2: LGHNA and YSLEER. The CDR3 contains 13 residues. Trimming left V 5 bases short and J 0 bases short, with 7 bases between. The CDR3 DNA is TGCGCCAGCAGCACCAGTACTAACTATGGCTACACCTTC. Residues: CASSTSTNYGYTF.

The chain carries TRBV2 and TRBJ1-3; 7 positions match TRBD1. This CDR3 is built from 13 residues. Germline V CDR1 and CDR2: SNHLY, FYNNEI. Unmatched junction bases numbered 2, after V lost 9 bases and J lost 0 bases. CDR3 region: CARRDSSGNTIYF. As DNA, the CDR3 is TGTGCCAGGAGGGACAGCTCTGGAAACACCATATATTTT. The full variable domain, with the rest looked up from reference TRBV2 and TRBJ1-3, is EPEVTQTPSHQVTQMGQEVILRCVPISNHLYFYWYRQILGQKVEFLVSFYNNEISEKSEIFDDQFSVERPDGSNFTLKIRSTKLEDSAMYFCARRDSSGNTIYFGEGSWLTVV.

The CDR3 nucleotides are TGTGCCAGCAGCCTCGGACAGGGGGCGACAGATACGCAGTATTTT. It translates to CASSLGQGATDTQYF. The V gene is TRBV9, the J gene TRBJ2-3; TRBD1 matches 11 bases. The CDR3 contains 15 residues. The germline V gene encodes CDR1 SGDLS and CDR2 YYNGEE. V shed 4 bases, J shed 3 bases, and the junction held 4 bases outside the gene matches.

The chain recombines TRBV6-5 with TRBJ2-1, with TRBD2 identical over 11 bases. Germline CDR1 is MNHEY and CDR2 is SVGAGI. The CDR3 has 14 amino acids. Trimming removed 6 bases from V and 4 bases from J; junction bases left unmatched: 2. This CDR3 is CASSTSGGYNEQFF. As DNA, the CDR3 is TGTGCCAGCAGCACTAGCGGGGGTTACAATGAGCAGTTCTTC.

This chain links TRBV12-5 with TRBJ1-2; 8 bases match TRBD1. The CDR3 spans 15 residues. CDR1 LGHNT and CDR2 FRNRAP come from the germline V gene. V shed 5 bases and J 3 bases; nucleotides not matched to a gene: 8. This chain's CDR3 is CASGKSLTGDYGYTF. CDR3 sequence (DNA): TGTGCTAGTGGTAAATCTTTGACAGGGGACTATGGCTACACCTTC.

In this sample, this clone turned up once. The rearrangement links TRBV6-5 to TRBJ1-2, with 7 nucleotides matching TRBD1. Trimming cost V 7 bases and J 4 bases; bases outside gene matches: 12. Per germline, CDR1 MNHEY and CDR2 SVGAGI. CDR3 size: 15 residues. The CDR3 DNA is TGTGCCAGCACCTCCTACAGGGGTACATCCTATGGCTACACCTTC. This codes for CASTSYRGTSYGYTF.

The rearrangement links TRBV30 to TRBJ2-1, with D possibly matching TRBD2 (5 bases). CDR1 is GTSNPN and CDR2 is SVGIG in the germline V gene (reference sequence). V lost 3 bases to trimming and J lost 6 bases, with 12 bases between them. This CDR3 is 13 amino acids long. Here the CDR3 reads CAWSLTRANEQFF. The CDR3, as DNA: TGTGCCTGGAGCCTCACTAGGGCCAATGAGCAGTTCTTC.

The V call is TRBV10-1, the J call TRBJ2-1; D uncertain. This CDR3 region has 14 residues. Germline V CDR1 and CDR2: WNHNN, SYGVQD (reference sequence). V lost 5 bases and J lost 5, with 13 bases in between. As DNA, the CDR3 is TGCGCCAGCAGTCCCGGGTCATACGACAATGAGCAGTTCTTC. Its translation: CASSPGSYDNEQFF.

The chain employs TRBV5-4 and TRBJ2-5; D possibly corresponds to TRBD1 (7 bases). The CDR3 extends over 14 amino acids. Between the trimmed V and J ends, which lost 1 base and 3 bases, there was a span of 10 bases. The V gene's germline CDR1 is SGHNT and CDR2 YYREEE (reference sequence). CDR3 sequence reads: CASSLRGTEETQYF. CDR3 DNA: TGTGCCAGCAGCTTGCGCGGGACAGAAGAGACCCAGTACTTC. Together with reference TRBV5-4 and TRBJ2-5, the CDR3 gives the full variable domain: ETGVTQSPTHLIKTRGQQVTLRCSSQSGHNTVSWYQQALGQGPQFIFQYYREEENGRGNFPPRFSGLQFPNYSSELNVNALELDDSALYLCASSLRGTEETQYFGPGTRLLVL.

The CDR3 DNA reads TGTGCCAGCAGCACACCCACAGGGGGTAACTACGAGCAGTACTTC. It is translated as CASSTPTGGNYEQYF. The chain has TRBV5-4 and TRBJ2-7; 8 bases map to TRBD1. The CDR3 has 15 residues. V lost 4 bases and J lost 3; bases outside the gene matches: 9. The germline CDR1 and CDR2 sequences are SGHNT and YYREEE (reference sequence).

The genes are TRBV6-1 and TRBJ1-1, with D perhaps TRBD1 (6 bases). Germline lookup yields CDR1 MNHNS and CDR2 SASEGT. The V end was cut by 1 base, the J end by 9 bases, with 12 bases between. There are 13 residues in the CDR3. In DNA form, the CDR3 reads TGTGCCAGCAGTGAAGGGCAGGGACACCAAGCTTTCTTT. Translating gives CASSEGQGHQAFF.

This rearrangement joins TRBV5-1 to TRBJ1-3; TRBD1 is a possible D gene (5 bases). CDR3 length: 16 amino acids. Germline V gene sequence: CDR1 SGHRS, CDR2 YFSETQ. V was cut by 0 bases and J by 0 bases, with 10 bases left in between. CDR3 amino acids: CASSLDGGVSGNTIYF. In nucleotides, the CDR3 is TGCGCCAGCAGCTTGGATGGGGGGGTCTCTGGAAACACCATATATTTT.

The CDR3 protein is CSVQKTGTGVYGYTF. For the CDR3, the DNA is TGCAGCGTTCAAAAAACCGGGACAGGGGTTTATGGCTACACCTTC. V is TRBV29-1 and J is TRBJ1-2; TRBD1 aligns across 10 bases. Trimming at V came to 5 bases and at J to 5 bases, leaving 11 bases not matched to a gene. CDR3 length: 15 amino acids. Germline loops: CDR1 SQVTM, CDR2 ANQGSEA.

The chain couples TRBV5-6 to TRBJ2-1; 7 bases are a match to TRBD2. Germline V lookup: CDR1 SGHDT, CDR2 YYEEEE. The CDR3 is 14 amino acids. Germline trimming cut 4 bases from V and 8 bases from J; bases unmatched to any gene: 9. DNA for the CDR3: TGTGCCAGCAGCGACCTGCGGGGGAGGGATGAGCAGTTCTTC. It translates to CASSDLRGRDEQFF.

The J gene is TRBJ2-3, the V gene TRBV5-1; weak D call: TRBD2 (6 bases). V was trimmed by 5 bases and J by 2 bases, leaving 15 bases between them. The CDR3 is made up of 15 amino acids. The germline gives CDR1 SGHRS, CDR2 YFSETQ. The CDR3 coding sequence is TGCGCCAGCAGTAGTAGCGGAGAATTCACAGATACGCAGTATTTT. Its protein product is CASSSSGEFTDTQYF.

The chain has TRBV6-5 and TRBJ2-7; D unclear. CDR3 length: 11 residues. Germline loops: CDR1 MNHEY, CDR2 SVGAGI. Trimming removed 5 bases at V and 6 bases at J, with 8 bases between. Written as DNA, the CDR3 is TGTGCCAGCAGTCCGTTTAGCGAGCAGTACTTC. Its translation is CASSPFSEQYF.

The chain joins TRBV11-2 to TRBJ2-1, with 12 bases that match TRBD2. CDR1 and CDR2 from the germline V gene are SGHAT and FQNNGV. J gave up 7 bases and V 5 bases, and 12 bases lay outside the gene matches. CDR3 length: 17 residues. The CDR3 region is CASSPSPLAGGDNEQFF. For the CDR3, the DNA is TGTGCCAGCAGCCCCAGTCCCCTAGCGGGGGGGGATAATGAGCAGTTCTTC.

The chain combines TRBV29-1 with TRBJ2-7; a weak D match, TRBD1 (6 bases). The CDR3 contains 13 residues. Germline lookup yields CDR1 SQVTM and CDR2 ANQGSEA. Trimming removed 6 bases from V and 6 bases from J, with 18 bases in between. CDR3 protein: CSVTGTTNVEQYF. CDR3 sequence (DNA): TGCAGCGTGACCGGGACAACAAACGTCGAGCAGTACTTC.

The V and J genes are TRBV19 and TRBJ1-1; D is undetermined. Trimming stripped 4 bases from V and 5 bases from J, with 11 bases between. The CDR3 is 13 amino acids. Looked up from germline, CDR1 is LNHDA and CDR2 is SQIVND (reference sequence). The CDR3 DNA follows: TGTGCCAGTAGTAGGAGCCCGGGGACTGAAGCTTTCTTT. Translated: CASSRSPGTEAFF.

The gene calls are TRBV6-5 and TRBJ1-2, with D hard to call. Germline V lookup: CDR1 MNHEY, CDR2 SVGAGI. CDR3 length: 15 amino acids. The germline V and J ends were trimmed by 0 bases and 2 bases, with 10 bases remaining between them. As DNA, the CDR3 is TGTGCCAGCAGTTACTCGAATGAGAGAAACTATGGCTACACCTTC. Translated: CASSYSNERNYGYTF.

The rearrangement uses TRBV6-5 and TRBJ2-3; D uncertain. Germline CDR1 is MNHEY and CDR2 is SVGAGI. CDR3 length equals 13 residues. V lost 0 bases and J 9 bases, leaving 10 bases between the germline ends. The CDR3 bases are TGTGCCAGCAGTTACTCGAGACTTGAGACGCAGTATTTT. This sequence encodes CASSYSRLETQYF.

The chain couples TRBV4-1 to TRBJ2-5; 12 nucleotides line up with TRBD2. Trimming took 3 bases from V and 7 from J; bases not matched to a gene: 9. Germline V gene lookup returns CDR1 MGHRA and CDR2 YSYEKL. CDR3 length: 16 residues. The CDR3, as DNA: TGCGCCAGCAGCCACCTCGACTTGACTAGCGGGGGGACCCAGTACTTC. Protein product: CASSHLDLTSGGTQYF.

The V call is TRBV2, the J call TRBJ1-6, with D possibly TRBD1 on 5 matching bases. Germline values: CDR1 SNHLY, CDR2 FYNNEI. This CDR3 contains 14 residues. Between the trimmed V and J ends, which lost 3 bases and 6 bases, there was a span of 9 bases. CDR3 DNA sequence: TGTGCCAGCAGTGAGAAGGGGCGTAATTCACCCCTCCACTTT. Translation: CASSEKGRNSPLHF.

The CDR3 DNA reads TGCGCCAGCAGCTTGGGCAGGGATGGGTTCTATGAGCAGTTCTTC. It codes for CASSLGRDGFYEQFF. The V and J genes are TRBV5-1 and TRBJ2-1, with a tentative D call TRBD1 (5 bases). Trimming shortened V by 0 bases and J by 8 bases, and 15 bases separated the two germline ends. CDR1 SGHRS and CDR2 YFSETQ come from the germline V gene. CDR3 size: 15 residues.

The chain recombines TRBV3-1 (or the pseudogene TRBV3-2) with TRBJ2-3, with a weak D call TRBD2 (5 bases). Germline CDR1 is LGHDT and CDR2 is YNNKEL (reference sequence). V was shortened by 2 bases and J by 5 bases, with 14 bases between the two germline ends. The CDR3 contains 15 residues. The CDR3 DNA reads TGTGCCAGCAGCCAAATCGCCGTTGAGGGAGATACGCAGTATTTT. As protein: CASSQIAVEGDTQYF.

The rearrangement uses TRBV6-1 and TRBJ2-7; the D is unclear. Germline V lookup: CDR1 MNHNS, CDR2 SASEGT. V dropped 3 bases and J dropped 2 bases, with 8 bases sitting between them. The CDR3 has 13 amino acids. For the CDR3, the DNA is TGTGCCAGCAGTGACGCAGGTACCTACGAGCAGTACTTC. Translation: CASSDAGTYEQYF.